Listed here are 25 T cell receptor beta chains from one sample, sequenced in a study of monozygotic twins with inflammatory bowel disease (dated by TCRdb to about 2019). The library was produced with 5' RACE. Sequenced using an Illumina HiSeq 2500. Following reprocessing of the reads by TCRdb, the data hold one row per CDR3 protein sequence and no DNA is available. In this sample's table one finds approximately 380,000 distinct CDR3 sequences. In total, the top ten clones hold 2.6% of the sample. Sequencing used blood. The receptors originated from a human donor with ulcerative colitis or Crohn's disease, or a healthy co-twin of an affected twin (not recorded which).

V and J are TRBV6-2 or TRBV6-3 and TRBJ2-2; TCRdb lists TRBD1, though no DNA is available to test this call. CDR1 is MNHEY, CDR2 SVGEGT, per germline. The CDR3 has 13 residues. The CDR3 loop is CASSYSPAGELFF.

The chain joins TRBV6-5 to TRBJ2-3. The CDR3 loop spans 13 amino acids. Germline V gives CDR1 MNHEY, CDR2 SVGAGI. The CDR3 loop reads CASSYSRRDTQYF.

CDR3 protein: CASSPVYGPTYEQYF. The rearrangement uses TRBV4-3 and TRBJ2-7. Per germline, CDR1 LGHNA and CDR2 YSLEER. The CDR3 is made up of 15 amino acids.

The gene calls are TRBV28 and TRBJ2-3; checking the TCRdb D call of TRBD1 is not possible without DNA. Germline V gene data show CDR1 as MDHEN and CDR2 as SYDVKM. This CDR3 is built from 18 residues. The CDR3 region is CASSFPGQGDYRTDTQYF.

CDR3 sequence: CASWKQGAKMGYEQYF. V gene TRBV6-1 combines with J gene TRBJ2-7; as DNA is missing, the TRBD1 call by TCRdb cannot be tested. CDR3 length: 16 amino acids. Germline lookup yields CDR1 MNHNS and CDR2 SASEGT.

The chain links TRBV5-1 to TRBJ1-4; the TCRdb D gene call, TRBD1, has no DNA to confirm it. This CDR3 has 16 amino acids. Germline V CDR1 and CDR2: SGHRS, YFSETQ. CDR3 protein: CASSRGQTATNEKLFF.

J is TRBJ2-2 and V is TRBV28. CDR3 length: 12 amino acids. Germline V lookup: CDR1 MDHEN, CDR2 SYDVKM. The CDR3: CASSFFTGELFF.

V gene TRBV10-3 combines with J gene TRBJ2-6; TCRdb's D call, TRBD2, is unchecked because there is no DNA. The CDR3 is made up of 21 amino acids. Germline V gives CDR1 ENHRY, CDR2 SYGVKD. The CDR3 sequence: CAITKGLAGGLAPSGANVLTF.

CDR3 in amino acids: CASSPLVGWVRFEQFF. The chain employs TRBV9 and TRBJ2-1; TCRdb's D call of TRBD2 is untestable without DNA. The germline V gene has CDR1 SGDLS and CDR2 YYNGEE. The length of the CDR3 is 16 residues.

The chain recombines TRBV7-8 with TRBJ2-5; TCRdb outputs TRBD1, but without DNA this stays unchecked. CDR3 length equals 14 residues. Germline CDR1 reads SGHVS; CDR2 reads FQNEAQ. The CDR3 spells CASSPWDSGETQYF.

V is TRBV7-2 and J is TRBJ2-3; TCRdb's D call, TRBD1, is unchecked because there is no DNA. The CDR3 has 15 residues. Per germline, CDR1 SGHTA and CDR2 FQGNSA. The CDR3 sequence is CASSSQGALADTQYF.

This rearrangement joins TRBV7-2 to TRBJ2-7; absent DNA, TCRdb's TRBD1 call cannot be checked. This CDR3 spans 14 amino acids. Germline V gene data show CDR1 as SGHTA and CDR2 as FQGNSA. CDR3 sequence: CASSPQGYLYEQYF.

CDR3 protein: CASSQGDRDQETQYF. The V and J genes are TRBV4-2 and TRBJ2-5; TCRdb outputs TRBD1, but without DNA this stays unchecked. The CDR3 is 15 amino acids. CDR1 LGHNA and CDR2 YNFKEQ come from the germline V gene.

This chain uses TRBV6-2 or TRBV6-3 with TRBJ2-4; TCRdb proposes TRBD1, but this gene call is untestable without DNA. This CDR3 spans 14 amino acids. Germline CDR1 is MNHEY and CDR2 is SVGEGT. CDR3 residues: CASSQIGQDSIQYF.

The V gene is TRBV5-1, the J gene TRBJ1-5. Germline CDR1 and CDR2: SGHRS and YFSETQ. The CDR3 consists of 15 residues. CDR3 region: CASSPGEGGGQPQHF.

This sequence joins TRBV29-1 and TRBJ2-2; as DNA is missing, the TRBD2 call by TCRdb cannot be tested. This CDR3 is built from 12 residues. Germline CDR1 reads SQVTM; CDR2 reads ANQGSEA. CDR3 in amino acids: CSATGTRRELFF.

The CDR3 sequence is CASSASGTSSYNEQFF. J is TRBJ2-1 and V is TRBV7-3; TCRdb designates TRBD2, a call that cannot be tested without DNA. Germline-derived CDR1 and CDR2 are SGHTA and FQGTGA. The CDR3 contains 16 residues.

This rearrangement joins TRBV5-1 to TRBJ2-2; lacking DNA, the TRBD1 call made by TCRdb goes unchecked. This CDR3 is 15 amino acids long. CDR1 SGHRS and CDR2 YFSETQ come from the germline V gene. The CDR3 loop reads CASSTGATNTGELFF.

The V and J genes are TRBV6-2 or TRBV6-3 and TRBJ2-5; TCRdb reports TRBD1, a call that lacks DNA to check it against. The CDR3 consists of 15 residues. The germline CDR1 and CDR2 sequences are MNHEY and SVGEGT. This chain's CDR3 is CASSYRRDIQETQYF.

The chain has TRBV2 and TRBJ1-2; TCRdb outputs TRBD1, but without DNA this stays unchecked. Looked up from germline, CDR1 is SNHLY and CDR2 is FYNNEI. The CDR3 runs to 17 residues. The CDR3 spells CASSPGTGHAPGLGYTF.

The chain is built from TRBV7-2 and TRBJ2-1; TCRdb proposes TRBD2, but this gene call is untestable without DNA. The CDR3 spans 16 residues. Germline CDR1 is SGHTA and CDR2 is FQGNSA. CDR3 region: CASSLEGTSGGYVQFF.

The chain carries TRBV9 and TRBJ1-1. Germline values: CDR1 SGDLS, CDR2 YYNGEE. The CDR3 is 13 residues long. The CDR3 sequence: CASNVEVNTEAFF.

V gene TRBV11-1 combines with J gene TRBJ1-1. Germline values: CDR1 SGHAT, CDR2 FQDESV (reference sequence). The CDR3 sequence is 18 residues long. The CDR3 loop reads CASSPVLRELPSNTEAFF. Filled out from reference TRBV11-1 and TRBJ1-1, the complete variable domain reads EAEVAQSPRYKITEKSQAVAFWCDPISGHATLYWYRQILGQGPELLVQFQDESVVDDSQLPKDRFSAERLKGVDSTLKIQPAELGDSAMYLCASSPVLRELPSNTEAFFGQGTRLTVV.

The CDR3 region is CASSPNLSYNSPLHF. The chain couples TRBV7-2 to TRBJ1-6. Germline values: CDR1 SGHTA, CDR2 FQGNSA. This CDR3 is built from 15 residues.

CDR3 region: CSARDVAGRVTGELFF. The chain uses TRBV20-1 and TRBJ2-2; TCRdb's D call, TRBD2, is unchecked because there is no DNA. The CDR3 covers 16 residues. CDR1 is DFQATT and CDR2 is SNEGSKA in the germline V gene (reference sequence).